These 14 T cell receptor beta chains share one sample of origin, sequenced in a study of T cells in Graves' hyperthyroidism and ophthalmopathy. Researchers amplified the TCR beta CDR3 regions from RNA transcripts. With the HTBI primer set, the TCR CDR3 went through a first round of RT-PCR. TCRdb used MiXCR to reprocess the multiplex PCR reads, holding one entry per CDR3 protein. The sample records a few hundred thousand distinct CDR3 sequences, approximately 44% being singletons. The specimen was peripheral blood or thyroid tissue (not recorded which). All receptors come from an adult woman with Graves' disease, either hyperthyroidism or ophthalmopathy (not recorded which).

This clonotype was seen repeatedly, ten times or more. The chain combines TRBV7-8 with TRBJ1-2; D is unclear. CDR1 SGHVS and CDR2 FQNEAQ come from the germline V gene. V lost 5 bases to trimming and J lost 4 bases, with 11 bases between them. The CDR3 is 13 amino acids. DNA for the CDR3: TGTGCCAGCAGCAACCGCGGAGCCTATGGCTACACCTTC. Its translation: CASSNRGAYGYTF. Looking up the rest from reference TRBV7-8 and TRBJ1-2 gives the full variable domain: GAGVSQSPRYKVAKRGQDVALRCDPISGHVSLFWYQQALGQGPEFLTYFQNEAQLDKSGLPSDRFFAERPEGSVSTLKIQRTQQEDSAVYLCASSNRGAYGYTFGSGTRLTVV.

About this clonotype itself: One end of the junction does not line up with germline, which may come from a read error. The V call is TRBV7-7, the J call TRBJ2-5; D is unresolved. From germline, CDR1 is SSHAT and CDR2 FNYEAQ (reference sequence). This CDR3 contains 12 residues. The chain's CDR3 is CASSYLQETQYF. CDR3 nucleotide sequence: TGTGCTAGCAGCTACCTCCAAGAGACCCAGTACTTC.

The chain is built from TRBV20-1 and TRBJ1-5; no reliable D call. This CDR3 spans 8 amino acids. Per the germline V gene, CDR1 is DFQATT and CDR2 is SNEGSKA (reference sequence). Trimming shortened V by 5 bases and J by 13 bases, and 6 bases separated the two germline ends. CDR3 region: CSARPQHF. The DNA for the CDR3 is TGCAGTGCTCGCCCTCAGCATTTT.

V usage is TRBV10-3 and J usage is TRBJ1-3; D unclear. The CDR3 totals 16 residues. V dropped 2 bases and J dropped 4 bases, with 15 bases sitting between them. Germline V gene sequence: CDR1 ENHRY, CDR2 SYGVKD. The CDR3 loop reads CAISERTSGRGNTIYF. The CDR3 nucleotides are TGTGCCATCAGTGAGCGAACTAGCGGGAGAGGAAACACCATATATTTT.

There are a few counts of this clonotype. The chain has TRBV6-5 and TRBJ2-3; D gene uncertain. CDR3 size: 13 residues. Trimming removed 6 bases from V and 8 bases from J, with 15 bases in between. CDR1 MNHEY and CDR2 SVGAGI come from the germline V gene. This chain's CDR3 is CASSLLTGFTQYF. CDR3 nucleotides: TGTGCCAGCAGCCTTCTAACCGGATTTACGCAGTATTTT.

V and J are TRBV12-3 or TRBV12-4 and TRBJ1-5; D gene unclear. The CDR3 is made up of 12 amino acids. The ends were cut back, 8 bases at V and 3 bases at J, with 8 bases in the middle. DNA for the CDR3: TGTGCCAGCTTCTACATCAATCAGCCCCAGCATTTT. As protein: CASFYINQPQHF.

V usage is TRBV24-1 and J usage is TRBJ1-2; 9 positions match TRBD1. V was clipped by 2 bases and J by 6 bases; unmatched bases: 6. CDR3 size: 15 residues. The germline CDR1 and CDR2 sequences are KGHDR and SFDVKD. CDR3 region: CATSDSPGQGDGYTF. The CDR3 DNA reads TGTGCCACCAGTGATTCTCCGGGACAGGGTGATGGCTACACCTTC.

The chain has TRBV29-1 and TRBJ2-7; D uncertain. The V and J ends lost 0 bases and 2 bases respectively, with 11 bases between them. Germline V gene lookup returns CDR1 SQVTM and CDR2 ANQGSEA. CDR3 length: 14 residues. The CDR3 loop is CSVEEGRAPYEQYF. CDR3 nucleotide sequence: TGCAGCGTTGAAGAGGGTAGGGCCCCCTACGAGCAGTACTTC.

This clonotype was seen repeatedly, ten times or more. This chain uses TRBV18 with TRBJ2-5; 8 bases agree with TRBD1. The length of the CDR3 is 14 residues. Germline assignment: CDR1 KGHSH and CDR2 LQKENI. J lost 2 bases, V lost 2 bases, and 1 base had no gene match. CDR3 amino acids: CASSPGTGQETQYF. CDR3 in DNA: TGTGCCAGCTCACCAGGGACAGGACAAGAGACCCAGTACTTC. Full variable domain (missing parts from reference TRBV18 and TRBJ2-5): NAGVMQNPRHLVRRRGQEARLRCSPMKGHSHVYWYRQLPEEGLKFMVYLQKENIIDESGMPKERFSAEFPKEGPSILRIQQVVRGDSAAYFCASSPGTGQETQYFGPGTRLLVL.

This chain links TRBV15 with TRBJ2-7, with D possibly being TRBD1 (6 bases). V lost 3 bases and J 2 bases, leaving 14 bases between the germline ends. This CDR3 has 15 residues. Germline V gene sequence: CDR1 LNHNV, CDR2 YYDKDF (reference sequence). For the CDR3, the DNA is TGTGCCACCAGCAGCCAAGTTTCAGGGGCCTACGAGCAGTACTTC. Amino acid sequence: CATSSQVSGAYEQYF.

This clonotype has at least ten counts. This sequence joins TRBV12-3 or TRBV12-4 and TRBJ2-7; 11 nucleotides match TRBD1. V lost 10 bases to trimming and J lost 5 bases; unmatched junction nucleotides: 7. The CDR3 has 13 residues. CDR3 in amino acids: CATRGTGGNEQYF. CDR3 coding DNA: TGTGCCACACGGGGGACAGGGGGAAACGAGCAGTACTTC.

This clonotype was counted a few times. A read error is likely, as this CDR3 ends without the conserved phenylalanine or tryptophan. The chain couples TRBV29-1 to TRBJ2-7; D is ambiguous. The CDR3 sequence is 13 residues long. Germline CDR1 and CDR2: SQVTM and ANQGSEA. The V and J ends lost 2 bases and 2 bases respectively, with 10 bases between them. The CDR3 nucleotides are TGCAGCGTTGAATCTGGCGGAGCCTACGAGCAGTACTGC. This sequence encodes CSVESGGAYEQYC.

The genes are TRBV7-9 and TRBJ1-2, with D perhaps matching TRBD1 (5 bases). This CDR3 contains 13 residues. Trimming took off 4 bases at V and 6 bases at J, with 12 bases between the two ends. Germline assignment: CDR1 SEHNR and CDR2 FQNEAQ (reference sequence). The CDR3 protein is CASSSSGDDGYTF. The CDR3 DNA reads as TGTGCCAGCAGCTCCTCCGGGGACGATGGCTACACCTTC.

In this sample, this clonotype turned up many times. The chain carries TRBV5-1 and TRBJ1-2, with 7 bases that match TRBD1. The CDR3 is made up of 14 amino acids. Per germline, CDR1 SGHRS and CDR2 YFSETQ. The V segment lost 3 bases and the J segment 4 bases; nucleotides outside the gene matches: 6. The DNA for the CDR3 is TGCGCCAGCAGCTCACTCAGGGGGGCCTATGGCTACACCTTC. Translating it yields CASSSLRGAYGYTF.